The rows below give T cell receptor beta chains drawn from one sample of a study of cytomegalovirus exposure and HLA in healthy donors. TCRdb's table, derived via immunoSEQ multiplex PCR, lists solely in-frame clones and lacks some. The table includes some 290,000 clones, approximately 85% detected once. The sequencing sample was made of PBMCs. These receptors were collected from a man aged 30-40 years in good health and CMV-seronegative. CDR3s include the opening cysteine and the closing phenylalanine or tryptophan. D genes are given only for firm matches. Clone size is stated in some rows and not others, as once, few, many or a class when expanded.

d_call: -; v_call: TRBV4-3; clone_size: -; j_call: TRBJ2-1; cdr3_nt: TGCGCCAGCAGCCAAGATCCCTCGGGGTTAGCGACGAATGAGCAGTTCTTC; cdr3_aa: CASSQDPSGLATNEQFF
d_call: -; v_call: TRBV6-5; clone_size: -; j_call: TRBJ2-7; cdr3_nt: TGTGCCAGCAGTCAAGGACAGCAGCAGTACTTC; cdr3_aa: CASSQGQQQYF
d_call: -; v_call: TRBV7-2; clone_size: few; j_call: TRBJ1-1; cdr3_nt: TGTGCCAGCAGCCCCCAGCCGGGCACTGAAGCTTTCTTT; cdr3_aa: CASSPQPGTEAFF
d_call: -; v_call: TRBV13; clone_size: -; j_call: TRBJ2-6; cdr3_nt: TGTGCCAGCGAGCAATCTGGGGCCAACGTCCTGACTTTC; cdr3_aa: CASEQSGANVLTF
d_call: TRBD2; v_call: TRBV18; clone_size: -; j_call: TRBJ2-1; cdr3_nt: TGTGCCAGCTCACCCCTAATAGCGGGGGGAAAGCAGTTCTTC; cdr3_aa: CASSPLIAGGKQFF
d_call: -; v_call: TRBV9; clone_size: -; j_call: TRBJ2-7; cdr3_nt: TGTGCCAGCAATGGGGGGGCCCCCGAGCAGTACTTC; cdr3_aa: CASNGGAPEQYF
d_call: -; v_call: TRBV5-1; clone_size: -; j_call: TRBJ2-7; cdr3_nt: TGCGCCAGCAGCTTGGGGCGCGGGGCCGCCTACGAGCAGTACTTC; cdr3_aa: CASSLGRGAAYEQYF
d_call: TRBD1; v_call: TRBV5-1; clone_size: -; j_call: TRBJ1-4; cdr3_nt: TGCGCCAGCAGCTACGGACAGGATAATGAAAAACTGTTTTTT; cdr3_aa: CASSYGQDNEKLFF
d_call: TRBD1; v_call: TRBV19; clone_size: once; j_call: TRBJ2-2; cdr3_nt: TGTGCCAGTAGATCGGGGACAGTATCCACCGGGGAGCTGTTTTTT; cdr3_aa: CASRSGTVSTGELFF
d_call: -; v_call: TRBV5-4; clone_size: few; j_call: TRBJ1-2; cdr3_nt: TGTGCCAGCAGCTGGGCAGGGGCGGCTGGCTACACCTTC; cdr3_aa: CASSWAGAAGYTF
d_call: -; v_call: TRBV7-2; clone_size: once; j_call: TRBJ2-1; cdr3_nt: TGTGCCAGCAGCTTAGGGGCCCGGGAGCAGTTCTTC; cdr3_aa: CASSLGAREQFF
d_call: TRBD1; v_call: TRBV19; clone_size: -; j_call: TRBJ1-5; cdr3_nt: TGTGCCAGTAGTTCTCGGACAGGGTGGGATCAGCCCCAGCATTTT; cdr3_aa: CASSSRTGWDQPQHF
d_call: TRBD1; v_call: TRBV4-3; clone_size: -; j_call: TRBJ1-2; cdr3_nt: TGCGCCAGCAGCCAAGAGTCCTCCGGACAGGGCGGGGGCTACACCTTC; cdr3_aa: CASSQESSGQGGGYTF
d_call: -; v_call: TRBV4-1; clone_size: -; j_call: TRBJ2-7; cdr3_nt: TGCGCCAGCAGCCAAGATGGGGCGGCCCGGATGATTTACGAGCAGTACTTC; cdr3_aa: CASSQDGAARMIYEQYF
d_call: -; v_call: TRBV7-9; clone_size: -; j_call: TRBJ1-1; cdr3_nt: TGTGCCAGCAGCTTAGTCAGATCGGGGACACCCGGGCGGACTGAAGCTTTCTTT; cdr3_aa: CASSLVRSGTPGRTEAFF
d_call: TRBD2; v_call: TRBV7-2; clone_size: -; j_call: TRBJ2-7; cdr3_nt: TGTGCCAGCAGCCGACCCGTAGCTAGCGGGGGCGTATACGAGCAGTACTTC; cdr3_aa: CASSRPVASGGVYEQYF
d_call: TRBD1; v_call: TRBV12-5; clone_size: few; j_call: TRBJ2-7; cdr3_nt: TGTGCTAGTGGACCGGGACAGGGGGCCCACGAGCAGTACTTC; cdr3_aa: CASGPGQGAHEQYF
d_call: TRBD2; v_call: TRBV27; clone_size: -; j_call: TRBJ2-7; cdr3_nt: TGTGCCAGCAGCTCCTCCCCAGGACTAGCGGGGGGGAGGGGGCGCTACGAGCAGTACTTC; cdr3_aa: CASSSSPGLAGGRGRYEQYF
d_call: TRBD1; v_call: TRBV30; clone_size: -; j_call: TRBJ1-2; cdr3_nt: TGTGCCTGGAGTGTAACAGGGGGAGATGGCTACACCTTC; cdr3_aa: CAWSVTGGDGYTF
d_call: -; v_call: TRBV7-9; clone_size: -; j_call: TRBJ2-1; cdr3_nt: TGTGCCAGCAGCTTAGATTCCGGGGGCTACAATGAGCAGTTCTTC; cdr3_aa: CASSLDSGGYNEQFF
d_call: -; v_call: TRBV4-1; clone_size: -; j_call: TRBJ2-2; cdr3_nt: TGCGCCAGCAGCCAAGTAGGGGCACAAAACACCGGGGAGCTGTTTTTT; cdr3_aa: CASSQVGAQNTGELFF
d_call: -; v_call: TRBV6-5; clone_size: -; j_call: TRBJ1-6; cdr3_nt: TGTGCCAGCGTGAACCCGGGTAATTCACCCCTCCACTTT; cdr3_aa: CASVNPGNSPLHF
d_call: -; v_call: TRBV19; clone_size: -; j_call: TRBJ2-4; cdr3_nt: TGTGCCAGTAGTATAGGGGGGCAGATTTCTAAAAACATTCAGTACTTC; cdr3_aa: CASSIGGQISKNIQYF
d_call: -; v_call: TRBV6-6; clone_size: -; j_call: TRBJ1-6; cdr3_nt: TGTGCCAGCAGTTTATTGGGGAGCTCCTATAATTCACCCCTCCACTTT; cdr3_aa: CASSLLGSSYNSPLHF
d_call: -; v_call: TRBV4-1; clone_size: -; j_call: TRBJ2-7; cdr3_nt: TGCGCCAGCAGCCAAGGGAGAGGGCTCAGGTACGAGCAGTACTTC; cdr3_aa: CASSQGRGLRYEQYF
d_call: -; v_call: TRBV2; clone_size: -; j_call: TRBJ2-4; cdr3_nt: TGTGCCAGCAGTGAATCGACAGTAGCCAAAAACATTCAGTACTTC; cdr3_aa: CASSESTVAKNIQYF
d_call: TRBD1; v_call: TRBV5-1; clone_size: once; j_call: TRBJ2-4; cdr3_nt: TGCGCCAGCAGCACAACCGGGACAGGGGGTCGCGTTCAGTACTTC; cdr3_aa: CASSTTGTGGRVQYF
d_call: -; v_call: TRBV7-9; clone_size: -; j_call: TRBJ1-5; cdr3_nt: TGTGCCAGCAGTTCTCAGGGTAATAGCAATCAGCCCCAGCATTTT; cdr3_aa: CASSSQGNSNQPQHF